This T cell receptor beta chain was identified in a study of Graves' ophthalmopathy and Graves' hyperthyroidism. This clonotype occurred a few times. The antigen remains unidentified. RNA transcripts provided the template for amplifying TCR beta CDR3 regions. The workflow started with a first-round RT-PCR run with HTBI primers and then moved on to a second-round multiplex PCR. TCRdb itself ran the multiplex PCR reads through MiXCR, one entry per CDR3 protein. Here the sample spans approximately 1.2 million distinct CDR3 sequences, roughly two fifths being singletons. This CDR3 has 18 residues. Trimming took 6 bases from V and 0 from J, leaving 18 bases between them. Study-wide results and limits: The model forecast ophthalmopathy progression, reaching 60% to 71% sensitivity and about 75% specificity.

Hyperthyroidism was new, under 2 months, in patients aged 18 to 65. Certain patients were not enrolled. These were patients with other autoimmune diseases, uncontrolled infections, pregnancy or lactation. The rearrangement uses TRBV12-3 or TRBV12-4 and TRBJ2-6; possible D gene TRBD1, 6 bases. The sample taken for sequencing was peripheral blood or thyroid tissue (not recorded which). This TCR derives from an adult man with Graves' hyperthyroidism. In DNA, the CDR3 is TGTGCCAGCAGCCCCGGCAGGACAGACCCCTCTGGGGCCAACGTCCTGACTTTC. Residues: CASSPGRTDPSGANVLTF.